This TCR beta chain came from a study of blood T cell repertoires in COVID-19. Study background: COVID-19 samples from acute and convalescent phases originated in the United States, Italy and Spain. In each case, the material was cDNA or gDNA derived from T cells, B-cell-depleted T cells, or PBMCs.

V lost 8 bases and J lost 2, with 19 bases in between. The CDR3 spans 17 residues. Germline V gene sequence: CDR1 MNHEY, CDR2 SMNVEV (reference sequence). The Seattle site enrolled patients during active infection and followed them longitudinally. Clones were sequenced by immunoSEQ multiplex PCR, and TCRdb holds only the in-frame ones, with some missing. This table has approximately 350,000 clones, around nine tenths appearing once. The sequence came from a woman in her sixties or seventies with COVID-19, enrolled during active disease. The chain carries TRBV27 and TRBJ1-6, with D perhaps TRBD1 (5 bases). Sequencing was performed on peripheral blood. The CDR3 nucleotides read TGTGCCAGCTTAGCACCCCTCAGGGCCCCCTATAATTCACCCCTCCACTTT. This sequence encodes CASLAPLRAPYNSPLHF.